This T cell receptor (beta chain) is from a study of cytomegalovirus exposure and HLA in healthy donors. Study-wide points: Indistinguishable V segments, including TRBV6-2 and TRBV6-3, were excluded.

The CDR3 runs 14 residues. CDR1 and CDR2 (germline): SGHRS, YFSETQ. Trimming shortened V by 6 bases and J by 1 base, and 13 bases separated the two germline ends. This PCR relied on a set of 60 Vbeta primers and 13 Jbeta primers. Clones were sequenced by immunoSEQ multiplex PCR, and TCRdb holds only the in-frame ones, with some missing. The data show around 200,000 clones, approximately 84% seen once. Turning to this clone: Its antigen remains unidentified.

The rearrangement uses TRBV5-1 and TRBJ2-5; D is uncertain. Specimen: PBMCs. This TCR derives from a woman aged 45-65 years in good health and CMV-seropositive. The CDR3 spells CASTKSSGQETQYF. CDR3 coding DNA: TGCGCCAGCACCAAATCTAGTGGCCAAGAGACCCAGTACTTC.